This T cell receptor (beta chain) was found in a study of T-cell memory formation after mild COVID-19. The study, taken as a whole, reports: Of the contracting clones, CD4+ ones lay mainly in CM and EM, and CD8+ ones in EMRA. Cross-reactive memory appears to have joined, as suggested by some responding clones showing up in pre-infection memory. Clones that contracted from day 15 to 85 were balanced CD4/CD8, while later expanders leaned CD4+.

Sample barcodes and UMIs were carried by the TCR alpha and TCR beta cDNA libraries that 5'RACE generated with constant-segment primers. TCRdb re-derived calls from the 5' RACE reads in MiXCR, one entry per CDR3 protein. This table has 350,000 to 500,000 distinct CDR3 sequences, 20% appearing once. The germline CDR1 and CDR2 sequences are MNHNY and SVGAGI (reference sequence). V was clipped by 1 base and J by 0 bases; unmatched bases: 14. The CDR3 loop spans 19 amino acids. Remarks on this clonotype: No antigen is known for it.

The TCR comes from an adult woman who had mild COVID-19 (a few samples of this study predate the infection). Cell type and time point are not known. V is TRBV6-6 and J is TRBJ2-7, with 8 bases fitting TRBD1. Sequenced: PBMCs or a T cell subset sorted from them (not recorded which). The CDR3, as DNA: TGTGCCAGCAGTTACTTAGCCTCCGGGACAGGTACTAACTCCTACGAGCAGTACTTC. Its translation is CASSYLASGTGTNSYEQYF.